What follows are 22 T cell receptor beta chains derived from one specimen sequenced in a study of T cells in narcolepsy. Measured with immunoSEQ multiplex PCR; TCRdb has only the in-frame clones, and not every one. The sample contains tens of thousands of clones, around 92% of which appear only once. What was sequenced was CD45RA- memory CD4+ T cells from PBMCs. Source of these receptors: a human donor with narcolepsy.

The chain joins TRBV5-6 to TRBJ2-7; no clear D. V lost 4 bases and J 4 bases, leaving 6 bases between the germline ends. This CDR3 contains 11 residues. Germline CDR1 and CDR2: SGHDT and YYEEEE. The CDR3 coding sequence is TGTGCCAGCAGCCAAAATTACGAGCAGTACTTC. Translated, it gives CASSQNYEQYF. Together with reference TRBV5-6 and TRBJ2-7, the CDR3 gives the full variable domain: DAGVTQSPTHLIKTRGQQVTLRCSPKSGHDTVSWYQQALGQGPQFIFQYYEEEERQRGNFPDRFSGHQFPNYSSELNVNALLLGDSALYLCASSQNYEQYFGPGTRLTVT.

The CDR3 reads CSVDPADGYTF. CDR3 coding DNA: TGCAGCGTCGACCCCGCAGATGGCTACACCTTC. V is TRBV29-1 and J is TRBJ1-2; no firm D call. The CDR3 contains 11 residues. Germline V gene sequence: CDR1 SQVTM, CDR2 ANQGSEA. V lost 6 bases and J lost 6, with 11 bases in between.

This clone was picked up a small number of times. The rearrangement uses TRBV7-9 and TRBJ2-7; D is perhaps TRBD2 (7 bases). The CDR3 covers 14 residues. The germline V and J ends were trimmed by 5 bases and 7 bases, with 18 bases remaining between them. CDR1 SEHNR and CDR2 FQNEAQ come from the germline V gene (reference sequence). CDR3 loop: CASSQGTNPWEQYF. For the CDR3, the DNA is TGTGCCAGCAGCCAGGGGACTAACCCCTGGGAGCAGTACTTC.

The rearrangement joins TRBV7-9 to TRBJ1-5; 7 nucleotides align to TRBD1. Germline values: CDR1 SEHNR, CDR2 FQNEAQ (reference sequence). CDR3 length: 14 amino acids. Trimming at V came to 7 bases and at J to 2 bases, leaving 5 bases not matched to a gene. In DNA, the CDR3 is TGTGCCAGCACCACTGACAGGGGCAATCAGCCCCAGCATTTT. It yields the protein CASTTDRGNQPQHF.

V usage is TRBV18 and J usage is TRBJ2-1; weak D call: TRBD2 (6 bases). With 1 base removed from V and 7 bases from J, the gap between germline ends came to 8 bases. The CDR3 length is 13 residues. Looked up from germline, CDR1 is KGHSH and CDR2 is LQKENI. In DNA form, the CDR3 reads TGTGCCAGCTCACCACGACTAGTTAATGAGCAGTTCTTC. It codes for CASSPRLVNEQFF.

The CDR3 DNA follows: TGTGCCACCCGTCTTATTCCGGGACTAGCGGGAGCCAGCTCCTACAATGAGCAGTTCTTC. Amino acid sequence: CATRLIPGLAGASSYNEQFF. The V and J genes are TRBV28 and TRBJ2-1; 14 nucleotides line up with TRBD2. CDR1 is MDHEN, CDR2 SYDVKM, per germline. With V trimmed by 10 bases and J by 0 bases, 17 bases remained unmatched. CDR3 length: 20 residues.

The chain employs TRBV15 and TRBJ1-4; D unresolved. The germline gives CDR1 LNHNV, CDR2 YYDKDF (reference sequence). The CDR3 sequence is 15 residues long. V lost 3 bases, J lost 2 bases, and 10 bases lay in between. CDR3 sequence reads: CATSRGIDTNEKLFF. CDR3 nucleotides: TGTGCCACCAGCAGGGGGATAGATACTAATGAAAAACTGTTTTTT. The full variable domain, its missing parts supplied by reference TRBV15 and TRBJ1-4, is DAMVIQNPRYQVTQFGKPVTLSCSQTLNHNVMYWYQQKSSQAPKLLFHYYDKDFNNEADTPDNFQSRRPNTSFCFLDIRSPGLGDTAMYLCATSRGIDTNEKLFFGSGTQLSVL.

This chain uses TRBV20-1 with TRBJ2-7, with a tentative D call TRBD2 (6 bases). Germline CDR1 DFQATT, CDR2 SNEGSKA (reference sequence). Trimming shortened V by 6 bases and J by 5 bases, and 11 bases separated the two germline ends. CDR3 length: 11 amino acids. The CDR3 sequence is CSATGVNEQYF. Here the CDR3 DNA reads TGCAGTGCCACGGGAGTGAACGAGCAGTACTTC.

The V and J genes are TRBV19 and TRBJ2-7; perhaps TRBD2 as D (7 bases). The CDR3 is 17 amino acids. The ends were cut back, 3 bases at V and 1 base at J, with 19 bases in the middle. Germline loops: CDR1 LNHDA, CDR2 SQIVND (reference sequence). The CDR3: CASSMRGGAPESYEQYF. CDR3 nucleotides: TGTGCCAGTAGTATGAGGGGGGGGGCCCCCGAATCCTACGAGCAGTACTTC.

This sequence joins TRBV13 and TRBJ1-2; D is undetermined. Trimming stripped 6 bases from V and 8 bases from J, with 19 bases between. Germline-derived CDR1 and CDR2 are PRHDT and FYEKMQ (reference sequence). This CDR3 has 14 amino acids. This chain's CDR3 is CASSRARPPVGYTF. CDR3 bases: TGTGCCAGCAGTAGGGCCCGGCCTCCCGTCGGCTACACCTTC.

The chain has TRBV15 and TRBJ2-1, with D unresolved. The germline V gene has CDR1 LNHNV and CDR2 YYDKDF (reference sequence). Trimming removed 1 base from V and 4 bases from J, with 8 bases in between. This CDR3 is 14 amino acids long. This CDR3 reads CATSRAGAYNEQFF. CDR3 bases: TGTGCCACCAGCAGAGCAGGTGCTTACAATGAGCAGTTCTTC.

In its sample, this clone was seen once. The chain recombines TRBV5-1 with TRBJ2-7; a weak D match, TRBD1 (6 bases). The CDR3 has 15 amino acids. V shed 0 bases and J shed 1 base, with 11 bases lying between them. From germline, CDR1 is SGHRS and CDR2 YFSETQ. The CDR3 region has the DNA TGCGCCAGCAGCTTGGTGTTAGGGACATCCTACGAGCAGTACTTC. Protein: CASSLVLGTSYEQYF.

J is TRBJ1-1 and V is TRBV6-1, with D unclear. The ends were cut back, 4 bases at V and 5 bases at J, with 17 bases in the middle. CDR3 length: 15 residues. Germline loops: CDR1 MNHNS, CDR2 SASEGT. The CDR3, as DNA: TGTGCCAGCAGTGTCCTGAGAAATGGGATGACTGAAGCTTTCTTT. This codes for CASSVLRNGMTEAFF.

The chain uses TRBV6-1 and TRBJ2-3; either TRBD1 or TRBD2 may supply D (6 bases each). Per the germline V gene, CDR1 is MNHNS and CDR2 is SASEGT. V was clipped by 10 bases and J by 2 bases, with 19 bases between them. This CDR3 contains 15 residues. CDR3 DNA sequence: TGTGCCACCGTCCGCCTAGGGGGGAACACAGATACGCAGTATTTT. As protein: CATVRLGGNTDTQYF.

The CDR3 nucleotides are TGTGCCAGCAGCCGGAGGGAAGCGTCTGGAAACACCATATATTTT. Protein product: CASSRREASGNTIYF. This chain uses TRBV6-1 with TRBJ1-3; no definite D call. This CDR3 spans 15 amino acids. The germline V gene has CDR1 MNHNS and CDR2 SASEGT. V shed 6 bases and J shed 1 base, with 13 bases lying between them.

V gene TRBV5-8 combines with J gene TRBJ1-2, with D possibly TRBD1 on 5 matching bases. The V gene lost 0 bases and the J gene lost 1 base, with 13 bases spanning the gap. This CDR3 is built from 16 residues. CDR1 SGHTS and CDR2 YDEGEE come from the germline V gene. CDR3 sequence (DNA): TGTGCCAGCAGCTTGGTAGAGACAGCCTATAACTATGGCTACACCTTC. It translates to CASSLVETAYNYGYTF.

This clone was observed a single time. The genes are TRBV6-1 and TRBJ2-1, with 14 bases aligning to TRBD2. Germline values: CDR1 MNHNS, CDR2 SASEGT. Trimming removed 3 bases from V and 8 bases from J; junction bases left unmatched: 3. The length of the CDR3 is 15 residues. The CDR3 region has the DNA TGTGCCAGCAGTGACGGGACTAGCGGGAGTCATGAGCAGTTCTTC. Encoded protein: CASSDGTSGSHEQFF.

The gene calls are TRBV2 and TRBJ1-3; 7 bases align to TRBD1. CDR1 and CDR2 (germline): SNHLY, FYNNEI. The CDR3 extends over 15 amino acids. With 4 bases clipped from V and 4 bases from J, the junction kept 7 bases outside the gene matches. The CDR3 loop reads CASSGQGIPGNTIYF. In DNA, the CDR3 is TGTGCCAGCAGTGGACAGGGCATACCCGGAAACACCATATATTTT.

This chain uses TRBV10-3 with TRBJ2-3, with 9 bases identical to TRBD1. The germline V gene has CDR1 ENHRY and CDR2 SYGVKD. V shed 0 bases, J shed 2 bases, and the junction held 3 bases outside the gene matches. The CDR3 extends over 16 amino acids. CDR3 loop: CAISESRTGATDTQYF. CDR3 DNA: TGTGCCATCAGTGAGTCTAGGACAGGGGCCACAGATACGCAGTATTTT.

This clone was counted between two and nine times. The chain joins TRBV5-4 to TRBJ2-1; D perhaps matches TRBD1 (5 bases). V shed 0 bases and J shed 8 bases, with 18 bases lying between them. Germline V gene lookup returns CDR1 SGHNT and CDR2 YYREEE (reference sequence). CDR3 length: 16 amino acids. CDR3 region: CASSLAEAGPPYEQFF. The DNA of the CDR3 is TGTGCCAGCAGCTTGGCCGAGGCAGGGCCCCCCTATGAGCAGTTCTTC.

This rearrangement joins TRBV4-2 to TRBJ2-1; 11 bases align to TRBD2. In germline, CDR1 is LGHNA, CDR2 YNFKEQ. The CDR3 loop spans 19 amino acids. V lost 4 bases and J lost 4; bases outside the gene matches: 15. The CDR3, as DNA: TGTGCCAGCAGCCCCGGGTTGCAGTTTAGCGGGAGGGCGTACAATGAGCAGTTCTTC. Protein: CASSPGLQFSGRAYNEQFF.

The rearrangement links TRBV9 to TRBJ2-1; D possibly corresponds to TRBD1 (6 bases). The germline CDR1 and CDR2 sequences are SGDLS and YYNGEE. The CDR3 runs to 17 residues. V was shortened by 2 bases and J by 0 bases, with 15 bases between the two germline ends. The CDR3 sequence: CASSVRVQGTSYNEQFF. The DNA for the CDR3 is TGTGCCAGCAGCGTCCGCGTACAGGGCACCTCCTACAATGAGCAGTTCTTC.